Sequencing of this T cell receptor beta chain was carried out in a study of quantifying T cell responses using KT2 cells. Study at large: TCR alpha and beta constant-region primers primed reverse transcription of RNA. Whole-study findings and limits: KT2 clone alpha and beta sequence counts scaled linearly with input KT2 cell number. Very high KT2 spike-in numbers caused saturation in KT2 sequence detection.

Germline V gene sequence: CDR1 SGHKS, CDR2 YYEKEE (reference sequence). This CDR3 region has 14 residues. V lost 0 bases, J lost 1 base, and 6 bases lay in between. A single-stranded UMI oligo with SP2 sequence was ligated to cDNA 3' ends. The first PCR ran approximately 4 cycles with an equimolar RC1.1 and RC1.2 beta primer mix. TCRdb called the UMI-ligation and nested PCR reads again in MiXCR, with one record for every CDR3 protein. The data show around 56,000 distinct CDR3 sequences, with roughly an eighth seen just once and about 9.7% held by the top ten. This clonotype was seen only a few times. Antigen specificity is unknown.

Sequencing was done on a sample of PBMCs spiked with cells of the T cell clone KT2. The TCR originated in a human donor. This rearrangement joins TRBV5-5 to TRBJ2-3; D call uncertain. CDR3 region: CASSLAWGTDTQYF. CDR3 coding DNA: TGTGCCAGCAGCTTGGCCTGGGGCACAGATACGCAGTATTTT.